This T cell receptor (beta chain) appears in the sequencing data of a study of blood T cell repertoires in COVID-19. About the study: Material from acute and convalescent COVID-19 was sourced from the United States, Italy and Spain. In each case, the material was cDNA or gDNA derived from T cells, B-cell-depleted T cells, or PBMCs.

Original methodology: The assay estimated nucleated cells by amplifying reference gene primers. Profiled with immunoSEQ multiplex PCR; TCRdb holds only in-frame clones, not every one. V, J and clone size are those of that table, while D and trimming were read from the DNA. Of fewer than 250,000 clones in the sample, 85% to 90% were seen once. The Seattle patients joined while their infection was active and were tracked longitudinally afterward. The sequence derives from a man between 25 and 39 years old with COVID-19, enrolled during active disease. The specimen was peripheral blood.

CDR3 DNA: TGCGCCAGCAGCCAGGTATACCCCCGGGGGGCTTATGGCTACACCTTC. Encoded protein: CASSQVYPRGAYGYTF. J is TRBJ1-2 and V is TRBV4-1; D might be TRBD1 (6 bases). The CDR3 loop spans 16 amino acids. CDR1 and CDR2 from the germline V gene are MGHRA and YSYEKL. Deletions cut 3 bases from V and 5 bases from J, with 19 bases between.